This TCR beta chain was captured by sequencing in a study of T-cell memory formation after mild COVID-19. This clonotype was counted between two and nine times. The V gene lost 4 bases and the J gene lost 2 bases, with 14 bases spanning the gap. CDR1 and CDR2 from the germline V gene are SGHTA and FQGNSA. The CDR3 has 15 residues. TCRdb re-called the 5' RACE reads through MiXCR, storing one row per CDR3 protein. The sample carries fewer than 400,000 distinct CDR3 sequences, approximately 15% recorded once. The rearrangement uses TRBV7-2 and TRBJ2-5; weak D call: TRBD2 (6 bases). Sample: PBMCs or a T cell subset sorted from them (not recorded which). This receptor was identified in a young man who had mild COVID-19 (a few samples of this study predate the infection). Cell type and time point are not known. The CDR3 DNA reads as TGTGCCAGCAGCTGGACCCCCGGGACTCAAGAGACCCAGTACTTC. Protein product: CASSWTPGTQETQYF.